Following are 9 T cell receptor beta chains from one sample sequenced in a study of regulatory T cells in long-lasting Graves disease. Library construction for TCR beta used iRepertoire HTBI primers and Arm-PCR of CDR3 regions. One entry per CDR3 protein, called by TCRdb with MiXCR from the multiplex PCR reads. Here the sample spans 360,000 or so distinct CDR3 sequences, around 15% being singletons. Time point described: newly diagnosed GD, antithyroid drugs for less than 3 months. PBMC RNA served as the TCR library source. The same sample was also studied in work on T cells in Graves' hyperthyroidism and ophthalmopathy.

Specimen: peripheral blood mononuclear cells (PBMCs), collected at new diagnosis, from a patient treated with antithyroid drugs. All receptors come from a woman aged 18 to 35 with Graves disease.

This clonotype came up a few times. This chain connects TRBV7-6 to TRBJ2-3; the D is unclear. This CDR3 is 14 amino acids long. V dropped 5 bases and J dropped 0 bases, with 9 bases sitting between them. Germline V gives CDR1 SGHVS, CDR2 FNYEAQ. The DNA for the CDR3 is TGTGCCAGCAGCCCCATACTAAGCACAGATACGCAGTATTTT. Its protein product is CASSPILSTDTQYF.

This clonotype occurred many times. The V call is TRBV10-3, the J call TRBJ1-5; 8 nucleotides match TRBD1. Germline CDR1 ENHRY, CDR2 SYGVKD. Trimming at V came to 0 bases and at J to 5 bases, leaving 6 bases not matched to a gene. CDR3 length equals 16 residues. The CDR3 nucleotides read TGTGCCATCAGTGAGTCGCCGGGACAGGATTATCAGCCCCAGCATTTT. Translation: CAISESPGQDYQPQHF.

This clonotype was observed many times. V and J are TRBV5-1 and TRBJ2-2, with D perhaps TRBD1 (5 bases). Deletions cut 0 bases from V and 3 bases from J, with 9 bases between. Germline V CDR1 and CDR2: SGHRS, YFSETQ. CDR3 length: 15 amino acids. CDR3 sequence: CASSLEPRDTGELFF. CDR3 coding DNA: TGCGCCAGCAGCTTGGAACCCAGGGACACCGGGGAGCTGTTTTTT.

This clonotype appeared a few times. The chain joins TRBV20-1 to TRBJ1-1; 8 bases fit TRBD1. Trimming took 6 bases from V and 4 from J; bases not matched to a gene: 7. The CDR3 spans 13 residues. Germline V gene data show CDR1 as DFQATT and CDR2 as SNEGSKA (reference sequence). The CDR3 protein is CSAPGQGGTEAFF. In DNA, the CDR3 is TGCAGTGCGCCCGGACAGGGTGGCACTGAAGCTTTCTTT.

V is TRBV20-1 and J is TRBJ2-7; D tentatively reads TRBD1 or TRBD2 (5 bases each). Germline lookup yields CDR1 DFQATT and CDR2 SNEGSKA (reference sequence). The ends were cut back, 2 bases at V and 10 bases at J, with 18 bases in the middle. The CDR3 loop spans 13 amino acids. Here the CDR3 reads CSARIELAGRQYF. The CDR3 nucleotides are TGCAGTGCTAGAATAGAGCTAGCAGGGAGACAGTACTTC.

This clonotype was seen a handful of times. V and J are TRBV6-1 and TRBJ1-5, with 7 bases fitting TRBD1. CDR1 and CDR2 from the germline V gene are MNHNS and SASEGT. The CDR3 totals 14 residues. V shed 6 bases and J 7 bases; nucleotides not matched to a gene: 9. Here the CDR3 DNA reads TGTGCCAGCAGACCAAGGGGGCCTCGGCAGCCCCAGCATTTT. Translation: CASRPRGPRQPQHF.

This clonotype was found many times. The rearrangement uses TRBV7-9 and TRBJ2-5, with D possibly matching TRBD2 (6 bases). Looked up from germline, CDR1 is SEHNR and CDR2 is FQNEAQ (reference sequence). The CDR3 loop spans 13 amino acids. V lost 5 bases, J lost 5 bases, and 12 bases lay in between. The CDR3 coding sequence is TGTGCCAGCAGCAAAGGGAGCGGGGAGACCCAGTACTTC. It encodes CASSKGSGETQYF. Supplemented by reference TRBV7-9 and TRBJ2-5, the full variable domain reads DTGVSQNPRHKITKRGQNVTFRCDPISEHNRLYWYRQTLGQGPEFLTYFQNEAQLEKSRLLSDRFSAERPKGSFSTLEIQRTEQGDSAMYLCASSKGSGETQYFGPGTRLLVL.

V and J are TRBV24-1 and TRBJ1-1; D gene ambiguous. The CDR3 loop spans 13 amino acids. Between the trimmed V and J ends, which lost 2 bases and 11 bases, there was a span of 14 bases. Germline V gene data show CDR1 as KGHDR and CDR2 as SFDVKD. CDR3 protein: CATSDSTSRSAFF. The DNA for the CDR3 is TGTGCCACCAGTGATTCCACCTCCCGATCGGCTTTCTTT.

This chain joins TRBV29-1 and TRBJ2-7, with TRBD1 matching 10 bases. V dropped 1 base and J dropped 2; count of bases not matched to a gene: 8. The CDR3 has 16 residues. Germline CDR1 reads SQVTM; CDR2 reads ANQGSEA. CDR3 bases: TGCAGCGTTGAAGTCCGGGGACAGGGGATTACCTACGAGCAGTACTTC. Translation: CSVEVRGQGITYEQYF.